This T cell receptor (beta chain) was captured in a study of low-dose radiotherapy and immunotherapy resistance in tumors. About the study: Those assigned to Cohort 2 were treated with 1 Gy per fraction every two weeks (13 Gy in total over 26 weeks).

V lost 4 bases and J 0 bases, leaving 12 bases between the germline ends. The CDR3 length is 14 residues. Germline CDR1 SQVTM, CDR2 ANQGSEA. With TRAV- and TRBV-specific primers, first-strand cDNA was made, covering the alpha and beta chains. TCR amplification used roughly 20 PCR cycles, a constant-region primer and a V-primer adapter. mRNA isolates were amplified via in vitro transcription. Each CDR3 protein is one row after TCRdb ran MiXCR on the reads. The table has 60,000 to 90,000 distinct CDR3 sequences, roughly 31% seen once; the top ten hold approximately 10%. Time point reported: before trial treatment. It was nivolumab, ipilimumab, aspirin, low-dose cyclophosphamide and low-dose radiotherapy that donors received.

Source: PBMCs, taken before treatment. The J gene is TRBJ2-5, the V gene TRBV29-1, with D perhaps TRBD2 (5 bases). This TCR was sampled from a female donor with ovarian cancer. CDR3 in amino acids: CSVGGLTYQETQYF. The CDR3, as DNA: TGCAGCGTTGGAGGACTGACGTACCAAGAGACCCAGTACTTC.